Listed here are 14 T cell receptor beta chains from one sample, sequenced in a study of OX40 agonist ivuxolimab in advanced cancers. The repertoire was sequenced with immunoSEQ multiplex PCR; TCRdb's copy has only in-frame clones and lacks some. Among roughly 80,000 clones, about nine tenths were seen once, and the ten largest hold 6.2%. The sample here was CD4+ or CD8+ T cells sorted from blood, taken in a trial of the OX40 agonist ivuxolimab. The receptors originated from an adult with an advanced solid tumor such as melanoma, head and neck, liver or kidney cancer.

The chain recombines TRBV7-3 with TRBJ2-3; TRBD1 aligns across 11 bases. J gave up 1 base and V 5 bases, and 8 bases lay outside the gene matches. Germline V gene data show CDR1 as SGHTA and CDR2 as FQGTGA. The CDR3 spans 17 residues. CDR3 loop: CASSTGTGGWRTDTQYF. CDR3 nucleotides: TGTGCCAGCAGCACCGGGACAGGGGGTTGGCGCACAGATACGCAGTATTTT.

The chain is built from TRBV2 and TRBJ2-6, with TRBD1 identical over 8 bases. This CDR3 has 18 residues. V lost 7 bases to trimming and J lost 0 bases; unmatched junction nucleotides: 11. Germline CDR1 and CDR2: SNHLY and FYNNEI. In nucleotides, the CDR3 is TGTGCCAGCATGATGGGGGACAGGATCCCCTCTGGGGCCAACGTCCTGACTTTC. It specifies CASMMGDRIPSGANVLTF.

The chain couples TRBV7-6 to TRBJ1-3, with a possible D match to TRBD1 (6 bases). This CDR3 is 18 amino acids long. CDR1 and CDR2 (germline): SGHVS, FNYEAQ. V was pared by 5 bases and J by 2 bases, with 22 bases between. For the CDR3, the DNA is TGTGCCAGCAGCCCCCTGAACCTAAAAACAGGGACTGGAAACACCATATATTTT. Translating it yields CASSPLNLKTGTGNTIYF.

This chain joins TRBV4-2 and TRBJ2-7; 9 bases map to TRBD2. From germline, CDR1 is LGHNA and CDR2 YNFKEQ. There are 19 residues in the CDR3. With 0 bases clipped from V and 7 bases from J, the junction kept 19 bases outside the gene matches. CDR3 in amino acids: CASSQEVGRRGGATEEQYF. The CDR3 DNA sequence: TGTGCCAGCAGCCAAGAGGTGGGGCGACGCGGGGGGGCCACAGAAGAGCAGTACTTC.

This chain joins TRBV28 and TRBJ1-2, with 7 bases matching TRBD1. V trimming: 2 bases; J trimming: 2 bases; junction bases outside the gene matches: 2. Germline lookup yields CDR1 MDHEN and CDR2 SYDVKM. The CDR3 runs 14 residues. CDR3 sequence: CASSLGTANYGYTF. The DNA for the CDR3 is TGTGCCAGCAGTTTAGGGACAGCAAACTATGGCTACACCTTC.

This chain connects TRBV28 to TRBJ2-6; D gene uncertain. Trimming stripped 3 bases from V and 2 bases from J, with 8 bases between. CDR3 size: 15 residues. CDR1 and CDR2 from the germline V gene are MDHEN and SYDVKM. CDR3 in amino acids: CASSLSGTGANVLTF. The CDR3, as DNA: TGTGCCAGCAGTTTGTCGGGCACTGGGGCCAACGTCCTGACTTTC.

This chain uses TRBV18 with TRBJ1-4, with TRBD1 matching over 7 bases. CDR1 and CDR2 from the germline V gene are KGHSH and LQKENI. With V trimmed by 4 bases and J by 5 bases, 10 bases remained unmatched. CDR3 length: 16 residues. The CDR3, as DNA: TGTGCCAGCTCACGAACCGCCGGGACAGCCAATGAAAAACTGTTTTTT. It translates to CASSRTAGTANEKLFF.

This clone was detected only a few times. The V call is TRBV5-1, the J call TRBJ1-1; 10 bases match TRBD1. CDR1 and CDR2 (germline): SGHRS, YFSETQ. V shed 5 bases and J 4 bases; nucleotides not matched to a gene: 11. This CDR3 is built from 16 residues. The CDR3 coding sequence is TGCGCCAGCAGAACGGGACAGGGGAGAAGGGTCACTGAAGCTTTCTTT. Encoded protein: CASRTGQGRRVTEAFF. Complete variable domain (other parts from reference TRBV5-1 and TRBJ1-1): KAGVTQTPRYLIKTRGQQVTLSCSPISGHRSVSWYQQTPGQGLQFLFEYFSETQRNKGNFPGRFSGRQFSNSRSEMNVSTLELGDSALYLCASRTGQGRRVTEAFFGQGTRLTVV.

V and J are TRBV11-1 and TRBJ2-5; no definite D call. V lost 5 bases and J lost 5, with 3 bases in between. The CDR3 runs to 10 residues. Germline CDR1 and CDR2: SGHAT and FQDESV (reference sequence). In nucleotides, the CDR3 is TGTGCCAGCAGCCAGGAGACCCAGTACTTC. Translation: CASSQETQYF.

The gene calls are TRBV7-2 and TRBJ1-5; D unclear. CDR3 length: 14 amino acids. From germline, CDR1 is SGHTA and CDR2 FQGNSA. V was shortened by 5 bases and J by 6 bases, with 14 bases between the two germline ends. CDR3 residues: CASSVPEGGQPQHF. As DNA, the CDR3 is TGTGCCAGCAGCGTTCCGGAGGGAGGTCAGCCCCAGCATTTT.

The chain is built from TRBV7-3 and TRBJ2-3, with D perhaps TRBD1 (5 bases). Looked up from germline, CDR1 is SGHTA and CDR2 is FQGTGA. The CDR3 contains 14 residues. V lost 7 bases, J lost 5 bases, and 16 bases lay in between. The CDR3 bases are TGTGCCAGCAAGATGGGCAGGGCTAAAGATACGCAGTATTTT. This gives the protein CASKMGRAKDTQYF.

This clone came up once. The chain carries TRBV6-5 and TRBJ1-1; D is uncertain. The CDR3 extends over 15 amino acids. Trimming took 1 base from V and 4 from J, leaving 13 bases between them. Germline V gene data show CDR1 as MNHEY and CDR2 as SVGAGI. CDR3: CASSYFPTAGTEAFF. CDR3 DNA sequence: TGTGCCAGCAGTTACTTCCCAACCGCGGGCACTGAAGCTTTCTTT.

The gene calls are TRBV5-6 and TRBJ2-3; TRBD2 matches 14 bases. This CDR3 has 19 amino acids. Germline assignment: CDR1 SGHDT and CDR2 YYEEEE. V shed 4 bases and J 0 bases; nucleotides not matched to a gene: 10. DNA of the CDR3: TGTGCCAGCAGCCCAGGACTAGCGGGAGGCCGCACTAGCACAGATACGCAGTATTTT. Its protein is CASSPGLAGGRTSTDTQYF. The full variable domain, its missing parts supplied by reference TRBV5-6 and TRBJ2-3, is DAGVTQSPTHLIKTRGQQVTLRCSPKSGHDTVSWYQQALGQGPQFIFQYYEEEERQRGNFPDRFSGHQFPNYSSELNVNALLLGDSALYLCASSPGLAGGRTSTDTQYFGPGTRLTVL.

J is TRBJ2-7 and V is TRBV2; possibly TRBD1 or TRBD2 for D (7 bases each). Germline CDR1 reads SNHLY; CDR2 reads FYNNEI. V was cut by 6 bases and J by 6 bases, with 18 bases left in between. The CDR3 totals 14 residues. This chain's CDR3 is CASRSAGEGAEQYF. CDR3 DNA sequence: TGTGCCAGCAGGTCTGCCGGGGAGGGGGCCGAGCAGTACTTC.